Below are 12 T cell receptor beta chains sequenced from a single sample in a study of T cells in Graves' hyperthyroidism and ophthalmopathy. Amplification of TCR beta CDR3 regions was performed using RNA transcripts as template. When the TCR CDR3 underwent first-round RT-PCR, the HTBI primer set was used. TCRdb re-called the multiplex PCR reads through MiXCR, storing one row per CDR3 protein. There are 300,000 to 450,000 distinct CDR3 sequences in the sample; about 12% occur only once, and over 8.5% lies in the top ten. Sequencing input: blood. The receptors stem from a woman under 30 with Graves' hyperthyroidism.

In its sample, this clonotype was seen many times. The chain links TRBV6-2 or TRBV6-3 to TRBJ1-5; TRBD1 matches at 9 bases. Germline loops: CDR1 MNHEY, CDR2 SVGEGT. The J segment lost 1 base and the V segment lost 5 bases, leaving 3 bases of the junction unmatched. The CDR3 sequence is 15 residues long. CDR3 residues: CASSRTGESNQPQHF. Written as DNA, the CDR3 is TGTGCCAGCAGTCGGACAGGGGAGAGCAATCAGCCCCAGCATTTT.

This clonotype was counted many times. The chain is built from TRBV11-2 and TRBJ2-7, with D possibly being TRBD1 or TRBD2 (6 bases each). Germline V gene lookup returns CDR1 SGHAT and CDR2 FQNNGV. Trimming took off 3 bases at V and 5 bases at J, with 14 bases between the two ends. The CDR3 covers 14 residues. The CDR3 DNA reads TGTGCCAGCAGCTTTGGGGGGCTCAAGGACGAGCAGTACTTC. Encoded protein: CASSFGGLKDEQYF.

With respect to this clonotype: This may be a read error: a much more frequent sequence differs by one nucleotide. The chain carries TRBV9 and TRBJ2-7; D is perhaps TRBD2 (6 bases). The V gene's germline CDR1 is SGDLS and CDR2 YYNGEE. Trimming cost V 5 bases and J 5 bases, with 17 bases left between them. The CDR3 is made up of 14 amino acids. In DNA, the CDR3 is TGTGCCAGCAGTCCACCAGCGGGCCTCCACGAGCAGTACTTC. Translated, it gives CASSPPAGLHEQYF. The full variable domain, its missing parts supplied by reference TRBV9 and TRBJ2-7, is DSGVTQTPKHLITATGQRVTLRCSPRSGDLSVYWYQQSLDQGLQFLIQYYNGEERAKGNILERFSAQQFPDLHSELNLSSLELGDSALYFCASSPPAGLHEQYFGPGTRLTVT.

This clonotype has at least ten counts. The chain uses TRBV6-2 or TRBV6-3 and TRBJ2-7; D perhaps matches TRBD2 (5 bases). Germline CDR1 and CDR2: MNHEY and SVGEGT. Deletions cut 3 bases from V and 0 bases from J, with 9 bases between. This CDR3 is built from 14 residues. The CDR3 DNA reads TGTGCCAGCAGTTATTTGCGGGTCTCCTACGAGCAGTACTTC. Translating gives CASSYLRVSYEQYF.

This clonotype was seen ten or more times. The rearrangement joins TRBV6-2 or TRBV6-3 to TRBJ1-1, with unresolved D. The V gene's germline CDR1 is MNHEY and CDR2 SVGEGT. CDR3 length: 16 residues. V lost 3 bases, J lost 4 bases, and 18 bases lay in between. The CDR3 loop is CASSYGISAGGTEAFF. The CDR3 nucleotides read TGTGCCAGCAGTTATGGAATTAGTGCAGGAGGCACTGAAGCTTTCTTT.

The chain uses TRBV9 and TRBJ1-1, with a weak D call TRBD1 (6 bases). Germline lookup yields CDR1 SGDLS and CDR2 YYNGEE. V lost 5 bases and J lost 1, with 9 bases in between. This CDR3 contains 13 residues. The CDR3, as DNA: TGTGCCAGCAGGGGACACGAGAACACTGAAGCTTTCTTT. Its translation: CASRGHENTEAFF.

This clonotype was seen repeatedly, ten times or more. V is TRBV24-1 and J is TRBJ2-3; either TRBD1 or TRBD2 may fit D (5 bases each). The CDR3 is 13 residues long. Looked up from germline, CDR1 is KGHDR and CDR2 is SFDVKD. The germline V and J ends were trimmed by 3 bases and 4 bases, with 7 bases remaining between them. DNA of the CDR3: TGTGCCACCAGTGATGTGGGGGCAGATACGCAGTATTTT. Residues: CATSDVGADTQYF.

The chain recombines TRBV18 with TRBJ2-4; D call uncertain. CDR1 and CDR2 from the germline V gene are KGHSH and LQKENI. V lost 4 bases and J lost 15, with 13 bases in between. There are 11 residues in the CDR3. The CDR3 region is CASSLDGETYF. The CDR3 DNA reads TGTGCCAGCTCACTGGACGGTGAAACGTACTTC.

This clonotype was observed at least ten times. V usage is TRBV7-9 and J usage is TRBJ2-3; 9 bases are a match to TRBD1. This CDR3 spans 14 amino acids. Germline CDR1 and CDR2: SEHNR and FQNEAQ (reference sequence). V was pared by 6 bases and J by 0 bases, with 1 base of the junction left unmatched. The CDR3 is CASRTGGSTDTQYF. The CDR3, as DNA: TGTGCCAGCAGGACAGGGGGTAGCACAGATACGCAGTATTTT.

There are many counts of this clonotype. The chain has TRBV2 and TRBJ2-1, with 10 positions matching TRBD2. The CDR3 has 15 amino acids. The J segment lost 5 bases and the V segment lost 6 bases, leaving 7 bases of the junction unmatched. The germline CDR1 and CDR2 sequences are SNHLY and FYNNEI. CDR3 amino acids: CASSLLAGWDNEQFF. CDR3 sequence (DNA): TGTGCCAGCAGCCTACTAGCGGGATGGGACAATGAGCAGTTCTTC.

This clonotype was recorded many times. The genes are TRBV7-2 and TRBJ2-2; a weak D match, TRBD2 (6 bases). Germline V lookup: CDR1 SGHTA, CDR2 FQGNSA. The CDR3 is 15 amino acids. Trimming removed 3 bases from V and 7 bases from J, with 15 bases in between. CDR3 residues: CASSFAGGGVGELFF. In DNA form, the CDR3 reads TGTGCCAGCAGCTTTGCGGGCGGAGGGGTCGGGGAGCTGTTTTTT. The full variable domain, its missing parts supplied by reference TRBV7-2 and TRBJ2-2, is GAGVSQSPSNKVTEKGKDVELRCDPISGHTALYWYRQSLGQGLEFLIYFQGNSAPDKSGLPSDRFSAERTGGSVSTLTIQRTQQEDSAVYLCASSFAGGGVGELFFGEGSRLTVL.

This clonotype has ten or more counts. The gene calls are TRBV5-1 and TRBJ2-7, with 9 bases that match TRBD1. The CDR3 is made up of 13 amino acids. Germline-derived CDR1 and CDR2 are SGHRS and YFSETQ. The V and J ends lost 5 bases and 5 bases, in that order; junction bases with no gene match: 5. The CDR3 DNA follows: TGCGCCAGCAGTCGGACAGGGGAAAACGAGCAGTACTTC. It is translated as CASSRTGENEQYF. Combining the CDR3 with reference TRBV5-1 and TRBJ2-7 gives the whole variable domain KAGVTQTPRYLIKTRGQQVTLSCSPISGHRSVSWYQQTPGQGLQFLFEYFSETQRNKGNFPGRFSGRQFSNSRSEMNVSTLELGDSALYLCASSRTGENEQYFGPGTRLTVT.